This paragraph reports one T cell receptor beta chain. This specimen comes from a study of blood T cell repertoires in COVID-19. Overall study: Sources were T cells, B-cell-depleted T cells, or PBMCs; the material itself was cDNA or gDNA.

Germline loops: CDR1 LGHNA, CDR2 YNFKEQ. V trimming: 0 bases; J trimming: 8 bases; junction bases outside the gene matches: 7. The CDR3 loop spans 15 amino acids. Sequencing used immunoSEQ multiplex PCR; TCRdb keeps in-frame clones, though not all of them. The table lists about 150,000 clones, around 82% of them singletons, with roughly 15% in the top ten. The chain joins TRBV4-2 to TRBJ1-2; TRBD1 matches 9 bases. The specimen sequenced was peripheral blood. The clonotype comes from a human donor with acute or convalescent COVID-19. The donor label of this sample is uncertain. The CDR3 protein is CASSQDSRTGDGYTF. The CDR3 coding sequence is TGTGCCAGCAGCCAAGATAGTCGGACAGGGGACGGCTACACCTTC.